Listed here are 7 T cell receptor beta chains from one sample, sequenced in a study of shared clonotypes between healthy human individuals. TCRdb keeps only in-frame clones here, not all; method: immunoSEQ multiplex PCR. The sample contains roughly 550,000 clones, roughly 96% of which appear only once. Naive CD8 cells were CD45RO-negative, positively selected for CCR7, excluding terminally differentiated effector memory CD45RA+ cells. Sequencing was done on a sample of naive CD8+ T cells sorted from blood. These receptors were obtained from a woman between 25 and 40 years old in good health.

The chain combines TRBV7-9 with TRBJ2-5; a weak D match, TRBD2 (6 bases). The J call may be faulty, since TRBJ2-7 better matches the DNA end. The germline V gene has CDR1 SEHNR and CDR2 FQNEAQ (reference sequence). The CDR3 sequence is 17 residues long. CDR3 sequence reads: CASSSTSGKTSSYEQYF. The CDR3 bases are TGTGCCAGCAGCTCTACTTCAGGGAAGACTAGCTCCTACGAGCAGTACTTC.

This CDR3 is CASSVNIADTQYF. The CDR3 region has the DNA TGTGCCAGCAGCGTTAATATAGCAGATACGCAGTATTTT. The chain links TRBV9 to TRBJ2-3; D is uncertain. Germline V gives CDR1 SGDLS, CDR2 YYNGEE. V was pared by 2 bases and J by 4 bases, with 8 bases between. The CDR3 has 13 amino acids.

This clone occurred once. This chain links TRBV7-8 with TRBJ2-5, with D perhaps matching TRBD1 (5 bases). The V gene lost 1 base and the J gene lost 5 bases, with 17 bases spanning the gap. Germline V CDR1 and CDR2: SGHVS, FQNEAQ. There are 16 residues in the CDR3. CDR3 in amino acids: CASSLGAAEWGETQYF. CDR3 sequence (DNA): TGTGCCAGCAGCTTAGGTGCGGCGGAGTGGGGCGAGACCCAGTACTTC.

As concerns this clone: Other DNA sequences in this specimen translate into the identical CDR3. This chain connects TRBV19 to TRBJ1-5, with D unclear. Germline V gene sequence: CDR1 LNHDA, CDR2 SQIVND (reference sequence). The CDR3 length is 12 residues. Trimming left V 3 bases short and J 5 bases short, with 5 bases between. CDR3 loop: CASSIGDQPQHF. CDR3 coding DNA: TGTGCCAGTAGTATCGGGGATCAGCCCCAGCATTTT. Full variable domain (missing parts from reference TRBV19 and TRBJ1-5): DGGITQSPKYLFRKEGQNVTLSCEQNLNHDAMYWYRQDPGQGLRLIYYSQIVNDFQKGDIAEGYSVSREKKESFPLTVTSAQKNPTAFYLCASSIGDQPQHFGDGTRLSIL.

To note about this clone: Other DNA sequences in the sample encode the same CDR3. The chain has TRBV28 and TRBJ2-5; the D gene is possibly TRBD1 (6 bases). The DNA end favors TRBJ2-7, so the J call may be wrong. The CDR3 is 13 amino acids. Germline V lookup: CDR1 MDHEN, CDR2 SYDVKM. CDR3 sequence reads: CASSYRVPYEQYF. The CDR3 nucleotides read TGTGCCAGCAGTTACAGGGTACCCTACGAGCAGTACTTC.

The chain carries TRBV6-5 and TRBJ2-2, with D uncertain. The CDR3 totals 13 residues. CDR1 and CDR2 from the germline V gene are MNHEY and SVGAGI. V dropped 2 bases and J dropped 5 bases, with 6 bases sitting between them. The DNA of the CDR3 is TGTGCCAGCAGTTACGTGGCGACCGGGGAGCTGTTTTTT. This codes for CASSYVATGELFF.

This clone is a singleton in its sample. The CDR3 protein is CASGPGQATTNEKLFF. DNA of the CDR3: TGTGCCAGCGGTCCGGGACAGGCTACAACTAATGAAAAACTGTTTTTT. The chain recombines TRBV2 with TRBJ1-4, with 8 bases matching TRBD1. Germline loops: CDR1 SNHLY, CDR2 FYNNEI. The CDR3 is 16 amino acids. V lost 8 bases, J lost 0 bases, and 8 bases stayed unmatched.